Detailed here is one T cell receptor (beta chain). No antigen is known for it. With 4 bases clipped from V and 3 bases from J, the junction kept 4 bases outside the gene matches. Germline CDR1 reads SQVTM; CDR2 reads ANQGSEA. The CDR3 sequence is 13 residues long. Treatment indicated: around 19 received Ad26.COV2.S at low or high dose, single or two shots; roughly five received placebo; per-sample allocation not given. Day 63 following the first vaccine or placebo injection was when the samples were taken. Boston supplied an adult donor aged 18-55 years. TCRdb's copy holds only in-frame clones and misses some; the assay was immunoSEQ multiplex PCR. The sample includes some 410,000 clones, around 93% of them seen just once. The sample comes from a study of Ad26.COV2.S vaccination and SARS-CoV-2 variants. Study at large: Doses of Ad26.COV2.S were injected into muscle once or twice, 56 days apart. Findings of the study overall: Non-spike TCR breadth showed similarity between vaccine and placebo recipients. It was reported that spike-specific CD8+ and CD4+ T cell responses were substantially broad after vaccination.

The chain links TRBV29-1 to TRBJ2-3; 7 nucleotides match TRBD2. The clonotype was recovered from a person aged 18-60 years who received the Ad26.COV2.S COVID-19 vaccine or a placebo. The specimen was peripheral blood, collected in a trial of Ad26.COV2.S vaccine versus placebo. In DNA form, the CDR3 reads TGCAGCGTTGGGCGGGGGATGACAGATACGCAGTATTTT. This gives the protein CSVGRGMTDTQYF.